Each of the 17 T cell receptor beta chains below was sequenced from the same sample in a study of CD8 T cells in Susac syndrome. Reverse transcription of about 0.45 to 1 ug RNA was carried out with random hexamers. Via MiXCR, TCRdb re-called the immunoSEQ multiplex PCR reads, giving one row per CDR3 protein. The data show some 160,000 distinct CDR3 sequences, roughly nine tenths seen once. Sequenced: CD4+ T cells from PBMCs. Every receptor here comes from a human donor in good health.

V usage is TRBV6-1 and J usage is TRBJ1-4, with 9 bases that match TRBD1. Germline assignment: CDR1 MNHNS and CDR2 SASEGT. V lost 4 bases, J lost 7 bases, and 7 bases stayed unmatched. The CDR3 has 15 residues. CDR3 nucleotide sequence: TGTGCCAGCAGTGGGGACAGGGCGTTCAGTGAAAAACTGTTTTTT. This codes for CASSGDRAFSEKLFF.

J is TRBJ2-1 and V is TRBV7-6; 11 bases line up with TRBD2. With V trimmed by 5 bases and J by 0 bases, 12 bases remained unmatched. Per the germline V gene, CDR1 is SGHVS and CDR2 is FNYEAQ. The CDR3 spans 19 residues. CDR3 bases: TGTGCCAGCAGCCCCTTCGGGTTAGCGGGGGGGCTCTCCTACAATGAGCAGTTCTTC. Translation: CASSPFGLAGGLSYNEQFF.

This clonotype occurred a few times. The gene calls are TRBV11-2 and TRBJ2-7; the match to TRBD1 covers 7 bases. The ends lost 3 bases at V and 2 bases at J; junction bases unmatched: 4. Germline CDR1 SGHAT, CDR2 FQNNGV. The CDR3 sequence is 14 residues long. The CDR3 coding sequence is TGTGCCAGCAGCTTTAACAGGGGCGCCTACGAGCAGTACTTC. Encoded protein: CASSFNRGAYEQYF.

This clonotype was found a few times. This chain connects TRBV5-1 to TRBJ2-7; 7 nucleotides line up with TRBD1. The CDR3 contains 14 residues. Germline CDR1 is SGHRS and CDR2 is YFSETQ. Trimming cost V 3 bases and J 2 bases; bases outside gene matches: 5. CDR3 sequence: CASSSGQGAYEQYF. CDR3 sequence (DNA): TGCGCCAGCAGCTCCGGGCAGGGGGCCTACGAGCAGTACTTC.

The chain couples TRBV28 to TRBJ2-5; D possibly corresponds to TRBD2 (5 bases). The CDR3 length is 14 residues. Looked up from germline, CDR1 is MDHEN and CDR2 is SYDVKM. V lost 6 bases and J 4 bases, leaving 15 bases between the germline ends. DNA of the CDR3: TGTGCCAGCAGCCCAAGAGGGCGACGAGAGACCCAGTACTTC. It specifies CASSPRGRRETQYF. Supplemented by reference TRBV28 and TRBJ2-5, the full variable domain reads DVKVTQSSRYLVKRTGEKVFLECVQDMDHENMFWYRQDPGLGLRLIYFSYDVKMKEKGDIPEGYSVSREKKERFSLILESASTNQTSMYLCASSPRGRRETQYFGPGTRLLVL.

The CDR3 sequence: CASSLDGQGVDGYTF. The CDR3 bases are TGCGCCAGCAGCTTGGACGGACAGGGCGTAGATGGCTACACCTTC. The rearrangement uses TRBV5-1 and TRBJ1-2, with 8 bases aligning to TRBD1. This CDR3 contains 15 residues. Germline values: CDR1 SGHRS, CDR2 YFSETQ. V lost 0 bases and J lost 6; bases outside the gene matches: 7.

The rearrangement links TRBV5-4 to TRBJ2-1, with TRBD2 identical over 12 bases. With V trimmed by 2 bases and J by 9 bases, 12 bases remained unmatched. The CDR3 sequence is 17 residues long. Germline V gene lookup returns CDR1 SGHNT and CDR2 YYREEE (reference sequence). CDR3 in amino acids: CASSLGASGRAITEQFF. The CDR3 bases are TGTGCCAGCAGCTTAGGTGCTAGCGGGAGGGCCATTACTGAGCAGTTCTTC.

The J gene is TRBJ2-4, the V gene TRBV25-1; 7 bases match TRBD2. The V gene's germline CDR1 is MGHDK and CDR2 SYGVNS. Trimming at V came to 4 bases and at J to 3 bases, leaving 9 bases not matched to a gene. The CDR3 has 16 amino acids. CDR3 loop: CASSVVLAAVKNIQYF. CDR3 nucleotides: TGTGCCAGCAGTGTCGTTCTAGCGGCAGTCAAAAACATTCAGTACTTC. Supplemented by reference TRBV25-1 and TRBJ2-4, the full variable domain reads EADIYQTPRYLVIGTGKKITLECSQTMGHDKMYWYQQDPGMELHLIHYSYGVNSTEKGDLSSESTVSRIRTEHFPLTLESARPSHTSQYLCASSVVLAAVKNIQYFGAGTRLSVL.

V usage is TRBV5-1 and J usage is TRBJ2-7; TRBD1 matches 10 bases. This CDR3 region has 15 residues. Germline CDR1 and CDR2: SGHRS and YFSETQ. V was pared by 4 bases and J by 7 bases, with 11 bases of the junction left unmatched. The CDR3 DNA reads TGCGCCAGCAGCGACCTGGGACAGGGGCCATTTGAGCAGTACTTC. Translated: CASSDLGQGPFEQYF.

The rearrangement joins TRBV28 to TRBJ1-5; 8 bases are shared with TRBD1. This CDR3 is built from 15 residues. Germline values: CDR1 MDHEN, CDR2 SYDVKM. V gave up 6 bases and J gave up 4 bases; unmatched junction bases: 8. The CDR3: CASSTTGAENQPQHF. CDR3 sequence (DNA): TGTGCCAGCAGCACGACAGGGGCGGAGAATCAGCCCCAGCATTTT.

This sequence joins TRBV5-1 and TRBJ2-7; 7 positions agree with TRBD1. V shed 0 bases, J shed 5 bases, and the junction held 5 bases outside the gene matches. Germline loops: CDR1 SGHRS, CDR2 YFSETQ. The CDR3 totals 14 residues. The CDR3 loop is CASSLGQGTDEQYF. The CDR3 DNA reads as TGCGCCAGCAGCTTGGGACAGGGAACCGACGAGCAGTACTTC.

J is TRBJ1-5 and V is TRBV20-1, with D maybe TRBD1 (5 bases). V was cut by 1 base and J by 7 bases, with 23 bases left in between. Germline lookup yields CDR1 DFQATT and CDR2 SNEGSKA (reference sequence). The CDR3 covers 17 residues. CDR3 amino acids: CSARGWGGEALSQPQHF. CDR3 nucleotide sequence: TGCAGTGCTAGAGGGTGGGGGGGAGAGGCCCTCAGCCAGCCCCAGCATTTT.

This rearrangement joins TRBV19 to TRBJ2-2, with D hard to call. The CDR3 has 12 residues. Per germline, CDR1 LNHDA and CDR2 SQIVND (reference sequence). Trimming pared 3 bases from V and 15 bases from J, leaving 14 bases between. CDR3 nucleotides: TGTGCCAGTAGTATTCTTGGCAATTCGGTGTTTTTT. It specifies CASSILGNSVFF.

This clonotype came up a few times. The chain links TRBV12-3 or TRBV12-4 to TRBJ2-5; D might be TRBD1 (6 bases). The CDR3 sequence is 14 residues long. Trimming took 6 bases from V and 4 from J, leaving 15 bases between them. The CDR3 here is CASSSGDFGETQYF. The CDR3 nucleotides are TGTGCCAGCAGCTCAGGGGATTTTGGAGAGACCCAGTACTTC.

The chain is built from TRBV18 and TRBJ2-6; a possible D gene is TRBD2 (6 bases). CDR3 size: 15 residues. Trimming removed 0 bases at V and 7 bases at J, with 10 bases between. Per the germline V gene, CDR1 is KGHSH and CDR2 is LQKENI. The CDR3, as DNA: TGTGCCAGCTCACCACCTGGGACTCCAGCCAACGTCCTGACTTTC. Translation gives CASSPPGTPANVLTF.

The V call is TRBV28, the J call TRBJ2-4; TRBD1 agrees at 8 bases. The CDR3 has 19 amino acids. J was trimmed by 0 bases and V by 5 bases; bases with no gene match: 15. Germline V gives CDR1 MDHEN, CDR2 SYDVKM. CDR3 amino acids: CASSPTLWTGPLAKNIQYF. CDR3 nucleotides: TGTGCCAGCAGTCCTACCCTTTGGACAGGGCCCCTAGCCAAAAACATTCAGTACTTC.

CDR3 region: CASSRGAASYGYTF. CDR3 DNA sequence: TGTGCCAGCAGCCGTGGGGCGGCGAGCTATGGCTACACCTTC. This rearrangement joins TRBV14 to TRBJ1-2; a weak D match, TRBD1 (5 bases). The V and J ends lost 4 bases and 4 bases respectively, with 13 bases between them. The CDR3 has 14 residues. The V gene's germline CDR1 is SGHDN and CDR2 FVKESK.